This TCR beta chain emerged from a study of T cell changes during pregnancy in multiple sclerosis. TCRdb keeps only in-frame clones here, not all; method: immunoSEQ multiplex PCR. The table has approximately 84,000 clones, nearly 95% seen once; the top ten hold around 0.97%. The material was peripheral blood, obtained in the second trimester of pregnancy. The receptor was derived from a female donor in good health, enrolled as a control in a pregnancy study.

The DNA of the CDR3 is TGTGCCACCACCCTTAGCGGGAGGCCCTTCAATGAGCAGTTCTTC. Its protein is CATTLSGRPFNEQFF. The chain links TRBV15 to TRBJ2-1, with 10 bases that match TRBD2. The CDR3 is 15 amino acids. The germline V gene encodes CDR1 LNHNV and CDR2 YYDKDF (reference sequence). V dropped 7 bases and J dropped 6; count of bases not matched to a gene: 9.